Following are 15 T cell receptor beta chains from one sample sequenced in a study of regulatory T cells in long-lasting Graves disease. CDR3-region Arm-PCR and iRepertoire HTBI primers produced the TCR beta libraries. MiXCR, applied by TCRdb to the multiplex PCR reads, yields one record per CDR3 protein. This sample has 450,000 to 600,000 distinct CDR3 sequences, with roughly 13% found just once. Specified time point: newly diagnosed GD, antithyroid drugs for less than 3 months. After RNA was extracted from PBMCs, the TCR library was made from it. This same sample was also taken into another study, of T cells in Graves' hyperthyroidism and ophthalmopathy.

The sample here was peripheral blood mononuclear cells (PBMCs), taken at new diagnosis, from a patient treated with antithyroid drugs. The receptor set was obtained from a young man with Graves disease.

There are a few counts of this clonotype. The chain joins TRBV19 to TRBJ1-5, with no clear D. Between the trimmed V and J ends, which lost 8 bases and 0 bases, there was a span of 14 bases. The CDR3 loop spans 15 amino acids. Germline V gene data show CDR1 as LNHDA and CDR2 as SQIVND (reference sequence). CDR3 region: CASSYGRNSNQPQHF. The CDR3 DNA sequence: TGTGCCAGTTCCTATGGACGGAATAGCAATCAGCCCCAGCATTTT.

Many counts were recorded for this clonotype. The chain uses TRBV29-1 and TRBJ2-7, with 12 bases aligning to TRBD2. Per the germline V gene, CDR1 is SQVTM and CDR2 is ANQGSEA. The CDR3 is 13 amino acids. V gave up 6 bases and J gave up 2 bases; unmatched junction bases: 2. The DNA of the CDR3 is TGCAGCGTCAGGACTAGCGGGGCCTACGAGCAGTACTTC. Translated, it gives CSVRTSGAYEQYF.

This clonotype was counted many times. The chain couples TRBV7-9 to TRBJ2-1; 13 bases map to TRBD2. V dropped 4 bases and J dropped 7; count of bases not matched to a gene: 10. The CDR3 length is 17 residues. Germline-derived CDR1 and CDR2 are SEHNR and FQNEAQ (reference sequence). The CDR3 region has the DNA TGTGCCAGCAGCTCCTTCGGACTAGCGGGAGTGAAGAATGAGCAGTTCTTC. This codes for CASSSFGLAGVKNEQFF. Full variable domain (remainder filled in from reference TRBV7-9 and TRBJ2-1): DTGVSQNPRHKITKRGQNVTFRCDPISEHNRLYWYRQTLGQGPEFLTYFQNEAQLEKSRLLSDRFSAERPKGSFSTLEIQRTEQGDSAMYLCASSSFGLAGVKNEQFFGPGTRLTVL.

In this sample, this clonotype turned up many times. The rearrangement links TRBV28 to TRBJ2-5; 10 positions agree with TRBD2. The CDR3 loop spans 16 amino acids. J lost 8 bases, V lost 6 bases, and 15 bases had no gene match. The germline V gene encodes CDR1 MDHEN and CDR2 SYDVKM. The CDR3 nucleotides are TGTGCCAGCAGCCGCCCTGGACTAGCGGCCGCAGGTACCCAGTACTTC. Translating it yields CASSRPGLAAAGTQYF.

This clonotype was picked up many times. The genes are TRBV28 and TRBJ2-1; tentatively, D is TRBD2 (5 bases). Germline-derived CDR1 and CDR2 are MDHEN and SYDVKM. CDR3 length: 12 residues. The V and J ends lost 3 bases and 8 bases respectively, with 8 bases between them. CDR3 in amino acids: CASSLMEDEQFF. The DNA of the CDR3 is TGTGCCAGCAGTTTGATGGAGGATGAGCAGTTCTTC.

This clonotype was seen repeatedly, ten times or more. The chain carries TRBV9 and TRBJ2-1, with D maybe TRBD2 (6 bases). CDR1 is SGDLS and CDR2 is YYNGEE in the germline V gene. This CDR3 spans 14 amino acids. V was pared by 0 bases and J by 9 bases, with 13 bases between. CDR3 residues: CASSVGRGVGEQFF. The CDR3 DNA sequence: TGTGCCAGCAGCGTAGGGAGGGGCGTGGGTGAGCAGTTCTTC.

V is TRBV6-2 or TRBV6-3 and J is TRBJ2-3; 9 nucleotides match TRBD2. The germline CDR1 and CDR2 sequences are MNHEY and SVGEGT. CDR3 length equals 18 residues. The ends lost 5 bases at V and 0 bases at J; junction bases unmatched: 12. The CDR3 reads CASSTRLAGGGSTDTQYF. The CDR3 region has the DNA TGTGCCAGCAGTACGCGACTCGCGGGAGGGGGGAGCACAGATACGCAGTATTTT.

Ten or more counts support this clonotype. The J gene is TRBJ2-1, the V gene TRBV6-2 or TRBV6-3; 8 bases line up with TRBD2. Germline V gene lookup returns CDR1 MNHEY and CDR2 SVGEGT. Trimming cost V 2 bases and J 7 bases; bases outside gene matches: 10. The CDR3 is 16 residues long. This chain's CDR3 is CASSYRSGSKGNEQFF. CDR3 bases: TGTGCCAGCAGTTACCGCAGCGGGAGTAAGGGGAATGAGCAGTTCTTC.

This clonotype was seen many times. V usage is TRBV2 and J usage is TRBJ1-2; D might be TRBD1 (5 bases). CDR3 length: 14 amino acids. Between the trimmed V and J ends, which lost 3 bases and 3 bases, there was a span of 11 bases. CDR1 is SNHLY and CDR2 is FYNNEI in the germline V gene. The CDR3 protein is CASSDRGADYGYTF. CDR3 coding DNA: TGTGCCAGCAGTGACCGAGGGGCTGACTATGGCTACACCTTC.

The sample holds many counts of this clonotype. V gene TRBV6-4 combines with J gene TRBJ2-7, with 8 bases matching TRBD1. The CDR3 totals 14 residues. J gave up 3 bases and V 3 bases, and 4 bases lay outside the gene matches. Per the germline V gene, CDR1 is MRHNA and CDR2 is SNTAGT. The CDR3 spells CASSEFGQGYEQYF. Here the CDR3 DNA reads TGTGCCAGCAGTGAGTTCGGACAGGGCTACGAGCAGTACTTC.

As regards this clonotype: This may arise from a read error, as a much more abundant clone is one base away. The gene calls are TRBV20-1 and TRBJ2-3; D possibly matches TRBD1 or TRBD2 (6 bases each). CDR1 is DFQATT, CDR2 SNEGSKA, per germline (reference sequence). The CDR3 contains 14 residues. CDR3 loop: CSALQGGRTDTQYF. The CDR3 DNA sequence: TGCAGTGCCTTACAAGGGGGGCGCACGGATACGCAGTATTTT.

This clonotype was detected many times. V is TRBV29-1 and J is TRBJ1-1; D is perhaps TRBD1 (5 bases). The CDR3 is made up of 13 amino acids. Trimming took 5 bases from V and 3 from J, leaving 13 bases between them. Germline CDR1 SQVTM, CDR2 ANQGSEA. CDR3 DNA sequence: TGCAGCGTTCACAAGGGGCGGGACACTGAAGCTTTCTTT. Amino acids: CSVHKGRDTEAFF.

This clonotype was seen repeatedly, ten times or more. This rearrangement joins TRBV27 to TRBJ1-3; perhaps TRBD1 as D (5 bases). V lost 3 bases and J lost 3, with 12 bases in between. Germline CDR1 is MNHEY and CDR2 is SMNVEV (reference sequence). There are 15 residues in the CDR3. The CDR3 protein is CASSLEGRIGNTIYF. The CDR3 DNA is TGTGCCAGCAGTTTGGAGGGACGAATTGGAAACACCATATATTTT.

This clonotype has a count of ten or more. The gene calls are TRBV7-2 and TRBJ1-1; 7 nucleotides line up with TRBD1. The V gene end was trimmed by 0 bases and the J gene end by 0 bases; junction bases not matched to a gene: 1. Germline CDR1 reads SGHTA; CDR2 reads FQGNSA. The CDR3 loop spans 15 amino acids. The CDR3 bases are TGTGCCAGCAGCTTAGCGGGACAGATGAACACTGAAGCTTTCTTT. Protein sequence: CASSLAGQMNTEAFF.

This chain connects TRBV7-2 to TRBJ1-1; D is undetermined. Germline assignment: CDR1 SGHTA and CDR2 FQGNSA. The CDR3 runs 15 residues. Between the trimmed V and J ends, which lost 1 base and 0 bases, there was a span of 9 bases. The CDR3 region is CASSLEITVNTEAFF. CDR3 DNA: TGTGCCAGCAGCTTAGAGATCACAGTGAACACTGAAGCTTTCTTT.